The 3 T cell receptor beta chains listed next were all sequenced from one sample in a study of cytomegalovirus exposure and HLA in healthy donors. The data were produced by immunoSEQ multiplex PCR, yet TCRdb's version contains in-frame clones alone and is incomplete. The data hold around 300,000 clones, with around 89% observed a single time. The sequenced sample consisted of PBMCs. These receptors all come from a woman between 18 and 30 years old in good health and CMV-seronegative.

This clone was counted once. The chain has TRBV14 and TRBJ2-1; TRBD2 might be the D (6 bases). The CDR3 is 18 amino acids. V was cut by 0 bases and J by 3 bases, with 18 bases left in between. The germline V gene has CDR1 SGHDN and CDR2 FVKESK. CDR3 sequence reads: CASSQEALMGLHYNEQFF. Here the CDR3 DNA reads TGTGCCAGCAGCCAAGAGGCTCTTATGGGACTGCACTACAATGAGCAGTTCTTC.

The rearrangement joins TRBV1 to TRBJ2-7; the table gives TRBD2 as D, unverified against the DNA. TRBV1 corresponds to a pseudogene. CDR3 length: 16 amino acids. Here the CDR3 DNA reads TGCACCAGCAGCCACTTTAGCGGGAGACCTTCCTACGAGCAGTACTTC. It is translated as CTSSHFSGRPSYEQYF.

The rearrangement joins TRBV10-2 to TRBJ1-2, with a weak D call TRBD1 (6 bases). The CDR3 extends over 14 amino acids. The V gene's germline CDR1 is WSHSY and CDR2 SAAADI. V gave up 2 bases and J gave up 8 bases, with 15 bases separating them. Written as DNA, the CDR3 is TGCGCCAGCAGTGAGAAGGGGGTTTCAGACGGCTACACCTTC. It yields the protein CASSEKGVSDGYTF.